Detailed here is one T cell receptor beta chain. Its cognate antigen is unknown. The source of the sample is a study of Ad26.COV2.S vaccination and SARS-CoV-2 variants. Method: immunoSEQ multiplex PCR; TCRdb's copy keeps in-frame clones and lacks some. The sample consists of about 240,000 clones, roughly 90% of them appearing once. Regarding treatment: about 20 received Ad26.COV2.S at low or high dose, single or two shots; 5 received placebo; per-sample allocation not given. Repertoires come from day 63 after the first vaccine or placebo injection. Aged 18-55 years, donor was enrolled in Boston in 2020. Study-wide results and limits: Vaccinees reportedly had broad spike-specific CD8+ and CD4+ T cell responses. Relative to placebo recipients, vaccine recipients exhibited elevated spike-specific TCR breadth.

The CDR3 has 14 residues. Germline V CDR1 and CDR2: SGHAT, FQNNGV. V dropped 1 base and J dropped 4 bases, with 5 bases sitting between them. The gene calls are TRBV11-2 and TRBJ2-6; unclear D gene. The clonotype was recovered from a person between 18 and 65 years old who received the Ad26.COV2.S COVID-19 vaccine or a placebo. Material: peripheral blood, obtained in a trial of Ad26.COV2.S vaccine versus placebo. CDR3 DNA: TGTGCCAGCAGCTTAGTACTAGGGGCCAACGTCCTGACTTTC. The encoded protein is CASSLVLGANVLTF.